The 28 T cell receptor beta chains below all came from one sample that was sequenced in a study of blood T cells in healthy people across ages. A second about 7 to 12 cycle PCR used barcoded and J-beta primers. MiXCR, run by TCRdb on the 5' RACE reads, gives a single entry per CDR3 protein. The table records around 1,800,000 distinct CDR3 sequences, around 40% of them present only once. Sequenced input: blood. Receptors were obtained from a human donor in good health.

The V call is TRBV19, the J call TRBJ2-7, with D hard to call. CDR3 length: 14 residues. V was trimmed by 1 base and J by 2 bases, leaving 9 bases between them. Germline values: CDR1 LNHDA, CDR2 SQIVND (reference sequence). In DNA form, the CDR3 reads TGTGCCAGTAGTATAGTCGCTGTTACCTACGAGCAGTACTTC. Translated: CASSIVAVTYEQYF.

This clonotype has at least ten counts. This rearrangement joins TRBV28 to TRBJ2-1; TRBD1 or TRBD2 may be the D gene (5 bases each). CDR3 size: 14 residues. V shed 8 bases and J shed 1 base, with 12 bases lying between them. From germline, CDR1 is MDHEN and CDR2 SYDVKM. The CDR3 DNA is TGTGCCAGCTTGAGGGGCCTATCCTACAATGAGCAGTTCTTC. Protein: CASLRGLSYNEQFF.

This clonotype occurred a few times. This chain links TRBV29-1 with TRBJ2-1; TRBD2 might be the D (5 bases). Germline values: CDR1 SQVTM, CDR2 ANQGSEA. CDR3 length: 16 residues. V lost 3 bases to trimming and J lost 3 bases, with 18 bases between them. The CDR3 bases are TGCAGCGTTGATAACCCTTTGAGGGTGGGCTACAATGAGCAGTTCTTC. Its translation: CSVDNPLRVGYNEQFF.

The chain carries TRBV7-9 and TRBJ2-3; the D is unclear. The CDR3 is 13 amino acids. Germline lookup yields CDR1 SEHNR and CDR2 FQNEAQ (reference sequence). Trimming shortened V by 4 bases and J by 2 bases, and 7 bases separated the two germline ends. CDR3 residues: CASSSYHTDTQYF. The CDR3 DNA reads as TGTGCCAGCAGCTCCTACCACACAGATACGCAGTATTTT.

In this sample, this clonotype turned up many times. This rearrangement joins TRBV10-3 to TRBJ2-5, with a weak D call TRBD1 (5 bases). The V and J ends lost 4 bases and 2 bases respectively, with 8 bases between them. The germline CDR1 and CDR2 sequences are ENHRY and SYGVKD. This CDR3 is built from 13 residues. The CDR3 protein is CAISVSGQETQYF. DNA for the CDR3: TGTGCCATCAGTGTTTCAGGGCAAGAGACCCAGTACTTC.

This clonotype was seen many times. V is TRBV12-3 or TRBV12-4 and J is TRBJ2-7; 9 nucleotides agree with TRBD1. CDR3 length: 15 residues. Trimming removed 6 bases from V and 2 bases from J; junction bases left unmatched: 8. The CDR3 here is CASSLGQGPTYEQYF. The CDR3 DNA reads as TGTGCCAGCAGCCTGGGACAGGGACCAACCTACGAGCAGTACTTC.

This clonotype was counted ten times or more. The rearrangement links TRBV18 to TRBJ1-1; weak D call: TRBD1 (5 bases). The germline V gene encodes CDR1 KGHSH and CDR2 LQKENI. V lost 3 bases and J 1 base, leaving 15 bases between the germline ends. The CDR3 contains 16 residues. In DNA, the CDR3 is TGTGCCAGCTCACCGGGTTGGGGCGAGAGGAACACTGAAGCTTTCTTT. Protein sequence: CASSPGWGERNTEAFF.

The chain carries TRBV5-1 and TRBJ1-5, with D unresolved. The CDR3 sequence is 16 residues long. Trimming pared 3 bases from V and 0 bases from J, leaving 13 bases between. Per the germline V gene, CDR1 is SGHRS and CDR2 is YFSETQ. This chain's CDR3 is CASSSGDGYSNQPQHF. The CDR3 coding sequence is TGCGCCAGCAGCTCGGGAGACGGTTATAGCAATCAGCCCCAGCATTTT.

This chain uses TRBV20-1 with TRBJ1-2; D is perhaps TRBD1 (5 bases). This CDR3 spans 15 amino acids. V lost 4 bases to trimming and J lost 7 bases, with 22 bases between them. In germline, CDR1 is DFQATT, CDR2 SNEGSKA (reference sequence). As DNA, the CDR3 is TGCAGTGCTATAACCTCCAGCAGGGTTGACTCTGGCTACACCTTC. Amino acid sequence: CSAITSSRVDSGYTF.

The V call is TRBV7-2, the J call TRBJ2-7, with D tentatively TRBD1 or TRBD2 (5 bases each). This CDR3 is 14 amino acids long. Germline values: CDR1 SGHTA, CDR2 FQGNSA. V lost 5 bases to trimming and J lost 4 bases, with 15 bases between them. CDR3 in DNA: TGTGCCAGCAGCGATCCGGGACGTACTTACGAGCAGTACTTC. Translated: CASSDPGRTYEQYF. The entire variable domain, with the rest obtained from reference TRBV7-2 and TRBJ2-7, is as follows: GAGVSQSPSNKVTEKGKDVELRCDPISGHTALYWYRQSLGQGLEFLIYFQGNSAPDKSGLPSDRFSAERTGGSVSTLTIQRTQQEDSAVYLCASSDPGRTYEQYFGPGTRLTVT.

The sample holds one count of this clonotype. This may be a read error, as it is one base from a much larger clone. The chain has TRBV20-1 and TRBJ2-4; possibly TRBD1 for D (6 bases). The J call is uncertain, as TRBJ2-7 better fits the DNA end. This CDR3 has 13 residues. Germline V CDR1 and CDR2: DFQATT, SNEGSKA (reference sequence). The CDR3 here is CSASQGSACEQYF. CDR3 nucleotides: TGCAGTGCTAGCCAGGGGTCTGCCTGCGAGCAGTACTTC.

Remarks on this clonotype: A much more abundant neighbour one base away suggests this may be a read error. In this CDR3 the conserved last residue, phenylalanine or tryptophan, is missing, so a read error is likely. The CDR3 coding sequence is TGCAGCGTCGCAACTGGGACAGGGGCGTACGAGCAGTACTGC. Its translation: CSVATGTGAYEQYC. The V call is TRBV29-1, the J call TRBJ2-7; 10 positions match TRBD1. The J segment lost 4 bases and the V segment lost 6 bases, leaving 9 bases of the junction unmatched. CDR3 size: 14 residues. The germline V gene encodes CDR1 SQVTM and CDR2 ANQGSEA.

The rearrangement links TRBV20-1 to TRBJ2-1; D remains unclear. Germline V gene sequence: CDR1 DFQATT, CDR2 SNEGSKA (reference sequence). V shed 7 bases and J shed 1 base, with 11 bases lying between them. This CDR3 comprises 13 residues. CDR3 region: CSVMGSSYNEQFF. CDR3 sequence (DNA): TGCAGTGTTATGGGGTCGTCCTACAATGAGCAGTTCTTC.

V gene TRBV7-2 combines with J gene TRBJ1-1; D possibly corresponds to TRBD1 (5 bases). CDR1 is SGHTA and CDR2 is FQGNSA in the germline V gene. This CDR3 spans 15 amino acids. V lost 1 base and J lost 1, with 10 bases in between. The chain's CDR3 is CASSLELGTNTEAFF. Written as DNA, the CDR3 is TGTGCCAGCAGCTTAGAACTAGGGACGAACACTGAAGCTTTCTTT. Together with reference TRBV7-2 and TRBJ1-1, the CDR3 gives the full variable domain: GAGVSQSPSNKVTEKGKDVELRCDPISGHTALYWYRQSLGQGLEFLIYFQGNSAPDKSGLPSDRFSAERTGGSVSTLTIQRTQQEDSAVYLCASSLELGTNTEAFFGQGTRLTVV.

The chain links TRBV6-1 to TRBJ2-6; D is unclear. The CDR3 runs 16 residues. The V gene's germline CDR1 is MNHNS and CDR2 SASEGT. The V and J ends lost 1 base and 4 bases respectively, with 11 bases between them. The CDR3 DNA sequence: TGTGCCAGCAGTGAAGTTCGAGTTCTCGGGGCCAACGTCCTGACTTTC. Translated, it gives CASSEVRVLGANVLTF.

This clonotype was counted between two and nine times. CDR3: CARRTSGFYEQYF. In DNA form, the CDR3 reads TGTGCCAGACGGACTAGCGGATTCTACGAGCAGTACTTC. This chain joins TRBV6-4 and TRBJ2-7, with 10 nucleotides matching TRBD2. The CDR3 is 13 amino acids. Germline V gene lookup returns CDR1 MRHNA and CDR2 SNTAGT. Trimming cost V 9 bases and J 3 bases; bases outside gene matches: 5.

V gene TRBV20-1 combines with J gene TRBJ2-3; D may correspond to TRBD1 or TRBD2 (6 bases each). Germline V gives CDR1 DFQATT, CDR2 SNEGSKA (reference sequence). The CDR3 spans 19 residues. Trimming cost V 4 bases and J 0 bases, with 26 bases left between them. Written as DNA, the CDR3 is TGCAGTGCTACCCGTAGGGGGGCCGGGATTCTCCGGAGCACAGATACGCAGTATTTT. Translating gives CSATRRGAGILRSTDTQYF.

The rearrangement joins TRBV3-1 to TRBJ1-1, with a possible D match to TRBD1 (5 bases). The V end lost 8 bases, the J end lost 7 bases, and 17 bases lay between the germline ends. Germline CDR1 and CDR2: LGHDT and YNNKEL (reference sequence). The CDR3 extends over 13 amino acids. In nucleotides, the CDR3 is TGTGCCAGCTCCCCGACAGAGAACGATGAAGCTTTCTTT. This sequence encodes CASSPTENDEAFF.

The rearrangement links TRBV6-5 to TRBJ2-7, with TRBD1 identical over 8 bases. Germline V gene lookup returns CDR1 MNHEY and CDR2 SVGAGI. The CDR3 totals 16 residues. After removal of 0 bases from V and 2 bases from J, the junction contained 6 bases not matched to a gene. The CDR3 here is CASSYSGTGETYEQYF. For the CDR3, the DNA is TGTGCCAGCAGTTACTCCGGGACAGGCGAGACCTACGAGCAGTACTTC.

This chain uses TRBV5-4 with TRBJ2-4; 7 nucleotides line up with TRBD1. With the DNA end fitting TRBJ2-7 better, the J assignment may be wrong. Germline CDR1 is SGHNT and CDR2 is YYREEE (reference sequence). The CDR3 is 14 residues long. CDR3 loop: CASSLKRQGSEQYF. The CDR3 bases are TGTGCCAGCAGCTTGAAGAGACAGGGTAGCGAGCAGTACTTC.

The chain's CDR3 is CASSTSPGAAEDTQYF. DNA for the CDR3: TGTGCCAGCAGCACCTCCCCGGGGGCTGCAGAAGATACGCAGTATTTT. The chain links TRBV9 to TRBJ2-3; the D gene could be TRBD1 or TRBD2 (6 bases each). V gave up 4 bases and J gave up 5 bases, with 20 bases separating them. This CDR3 contains 16 residues. CDR1 and CDR2 (germline): SGDLS, YYNGEE. Looking up the rest from reference TRBV9 and TRBJ2-3 gives the full variable domain: DSGVTQTPKHLITATGQRVTLRCSPRSGDLSVYWYQQSLDQGLQFLIQYYNGEERAKGNILERFSAQQFPDLHSELNLSSLELGDSALYFCASSTSPGAAEDTQYFGPGTRLTVL.

The genes are TRBV28 and TRBJ2-5, with D possibly being TRBD1 (6 bases). Germline V gene sequence: CDR1 MDHEN, CDR2 SYDVKM. V lost 8 bases to trimming and J lost 5 bases, with 18 bases between them. CDR3 length: 14 amino acids. CDR3 residues: CASSSGQSVETQYF. In DNA, the CDR3 is TGTGCCAGCTCCTCCGGACAGTCGGTGGAGACCCAGTACTTC.

The chain couples TRBV6-5 to TRBJ1-1, with D uncertain. Trimming pared 6 bases from V and 8 bases from J, leaving 19 bases between. Germline CDR1 MNHEY, CDR2 SVGAGI. This CDR3 contains 14 residues. In nucleotides, the CDR3 is TGTGCCAGCAGCCACGGCACAGACTTTAAGGAAGCTTTCTTT. Translation gives CASSHGTDFKEAFF.

V usage is TRBV7-9 and J usage is TRBJ2-4; 9 nucleotides match TRBD1. This CDR3 contains 15 residues. V trimming: 3 bases; J trimming: 13 bases; junction bases outside the gene matches: 13. Germline loops: CDR1 SEHNR, CDR2 FQNEAQ (reference sequence). The CDR3 region has the DNA TGTGCCAGCAGCTTCACCGGGACAGGGTACAATGAGCAGTACTTC. Translated: CASSFTGTGYNEQYF.

This clonotype was detected a few times. The rearrangement joins TRBV7-2 to TRBJ1-5, with D perhaps matching TRBD1 (5 bases). CDR1 and CDR2 from the germline V gene are SGHTA and FQGNSA. Deletions cut 4 bases from V and 11 bases from J, with 21 bases between. The CDR3 runs 15 residues. Written as DNA, the CDR3 is TGTGCCAGCAGCTCACGAGAGGGACCCCTCGGTGCCCAGCATTTT. It translates to CASSSREGPLGAQHF.

This clonotype appeared a few times. The DNA is left out, because the CDR3 cannot be placed on it with certainty; the CDR3 is given as TCRdb lists it. The chain recombines TRBV12-3 or TRBV12-4 with TRBJ2-6. The CDR3 spans 17 amino acids, including both terminal residues. CDR3 residues: CASSLKAWGSGANVPTF.

V is TRBV10-2 and J is TRBJ2-2; 11 bases map to TRBD1. This CDR3 is built from 13 residues. Germline CDR1 is WSHSY and CDR2 is SAAADI. With 8 bases clipped from V and 6 bases from J, the junction kept 2 bases outside the gene matches. The DNA for the CDR3 is TGCGCCAGCGGGGGACAGGGGGCCGGGGAGCTGTTTTTT. Translating it yields CASGGQGAGELFF.

The chain has TRBV12-3 or TRBV12-4 and TRBJ1-4; D unresolved. The CDR3 spans 15 residues. V lost 4 bases and J 0 bases, leaving 9 bases between the germline ends. Here the CDR3 DNA reads TGTGCCAGCAGTTCTCTCGGCGCAACTAATGAAAAACTGTTTTTT. This sequence encodes CASSSLGATNEKLFF.